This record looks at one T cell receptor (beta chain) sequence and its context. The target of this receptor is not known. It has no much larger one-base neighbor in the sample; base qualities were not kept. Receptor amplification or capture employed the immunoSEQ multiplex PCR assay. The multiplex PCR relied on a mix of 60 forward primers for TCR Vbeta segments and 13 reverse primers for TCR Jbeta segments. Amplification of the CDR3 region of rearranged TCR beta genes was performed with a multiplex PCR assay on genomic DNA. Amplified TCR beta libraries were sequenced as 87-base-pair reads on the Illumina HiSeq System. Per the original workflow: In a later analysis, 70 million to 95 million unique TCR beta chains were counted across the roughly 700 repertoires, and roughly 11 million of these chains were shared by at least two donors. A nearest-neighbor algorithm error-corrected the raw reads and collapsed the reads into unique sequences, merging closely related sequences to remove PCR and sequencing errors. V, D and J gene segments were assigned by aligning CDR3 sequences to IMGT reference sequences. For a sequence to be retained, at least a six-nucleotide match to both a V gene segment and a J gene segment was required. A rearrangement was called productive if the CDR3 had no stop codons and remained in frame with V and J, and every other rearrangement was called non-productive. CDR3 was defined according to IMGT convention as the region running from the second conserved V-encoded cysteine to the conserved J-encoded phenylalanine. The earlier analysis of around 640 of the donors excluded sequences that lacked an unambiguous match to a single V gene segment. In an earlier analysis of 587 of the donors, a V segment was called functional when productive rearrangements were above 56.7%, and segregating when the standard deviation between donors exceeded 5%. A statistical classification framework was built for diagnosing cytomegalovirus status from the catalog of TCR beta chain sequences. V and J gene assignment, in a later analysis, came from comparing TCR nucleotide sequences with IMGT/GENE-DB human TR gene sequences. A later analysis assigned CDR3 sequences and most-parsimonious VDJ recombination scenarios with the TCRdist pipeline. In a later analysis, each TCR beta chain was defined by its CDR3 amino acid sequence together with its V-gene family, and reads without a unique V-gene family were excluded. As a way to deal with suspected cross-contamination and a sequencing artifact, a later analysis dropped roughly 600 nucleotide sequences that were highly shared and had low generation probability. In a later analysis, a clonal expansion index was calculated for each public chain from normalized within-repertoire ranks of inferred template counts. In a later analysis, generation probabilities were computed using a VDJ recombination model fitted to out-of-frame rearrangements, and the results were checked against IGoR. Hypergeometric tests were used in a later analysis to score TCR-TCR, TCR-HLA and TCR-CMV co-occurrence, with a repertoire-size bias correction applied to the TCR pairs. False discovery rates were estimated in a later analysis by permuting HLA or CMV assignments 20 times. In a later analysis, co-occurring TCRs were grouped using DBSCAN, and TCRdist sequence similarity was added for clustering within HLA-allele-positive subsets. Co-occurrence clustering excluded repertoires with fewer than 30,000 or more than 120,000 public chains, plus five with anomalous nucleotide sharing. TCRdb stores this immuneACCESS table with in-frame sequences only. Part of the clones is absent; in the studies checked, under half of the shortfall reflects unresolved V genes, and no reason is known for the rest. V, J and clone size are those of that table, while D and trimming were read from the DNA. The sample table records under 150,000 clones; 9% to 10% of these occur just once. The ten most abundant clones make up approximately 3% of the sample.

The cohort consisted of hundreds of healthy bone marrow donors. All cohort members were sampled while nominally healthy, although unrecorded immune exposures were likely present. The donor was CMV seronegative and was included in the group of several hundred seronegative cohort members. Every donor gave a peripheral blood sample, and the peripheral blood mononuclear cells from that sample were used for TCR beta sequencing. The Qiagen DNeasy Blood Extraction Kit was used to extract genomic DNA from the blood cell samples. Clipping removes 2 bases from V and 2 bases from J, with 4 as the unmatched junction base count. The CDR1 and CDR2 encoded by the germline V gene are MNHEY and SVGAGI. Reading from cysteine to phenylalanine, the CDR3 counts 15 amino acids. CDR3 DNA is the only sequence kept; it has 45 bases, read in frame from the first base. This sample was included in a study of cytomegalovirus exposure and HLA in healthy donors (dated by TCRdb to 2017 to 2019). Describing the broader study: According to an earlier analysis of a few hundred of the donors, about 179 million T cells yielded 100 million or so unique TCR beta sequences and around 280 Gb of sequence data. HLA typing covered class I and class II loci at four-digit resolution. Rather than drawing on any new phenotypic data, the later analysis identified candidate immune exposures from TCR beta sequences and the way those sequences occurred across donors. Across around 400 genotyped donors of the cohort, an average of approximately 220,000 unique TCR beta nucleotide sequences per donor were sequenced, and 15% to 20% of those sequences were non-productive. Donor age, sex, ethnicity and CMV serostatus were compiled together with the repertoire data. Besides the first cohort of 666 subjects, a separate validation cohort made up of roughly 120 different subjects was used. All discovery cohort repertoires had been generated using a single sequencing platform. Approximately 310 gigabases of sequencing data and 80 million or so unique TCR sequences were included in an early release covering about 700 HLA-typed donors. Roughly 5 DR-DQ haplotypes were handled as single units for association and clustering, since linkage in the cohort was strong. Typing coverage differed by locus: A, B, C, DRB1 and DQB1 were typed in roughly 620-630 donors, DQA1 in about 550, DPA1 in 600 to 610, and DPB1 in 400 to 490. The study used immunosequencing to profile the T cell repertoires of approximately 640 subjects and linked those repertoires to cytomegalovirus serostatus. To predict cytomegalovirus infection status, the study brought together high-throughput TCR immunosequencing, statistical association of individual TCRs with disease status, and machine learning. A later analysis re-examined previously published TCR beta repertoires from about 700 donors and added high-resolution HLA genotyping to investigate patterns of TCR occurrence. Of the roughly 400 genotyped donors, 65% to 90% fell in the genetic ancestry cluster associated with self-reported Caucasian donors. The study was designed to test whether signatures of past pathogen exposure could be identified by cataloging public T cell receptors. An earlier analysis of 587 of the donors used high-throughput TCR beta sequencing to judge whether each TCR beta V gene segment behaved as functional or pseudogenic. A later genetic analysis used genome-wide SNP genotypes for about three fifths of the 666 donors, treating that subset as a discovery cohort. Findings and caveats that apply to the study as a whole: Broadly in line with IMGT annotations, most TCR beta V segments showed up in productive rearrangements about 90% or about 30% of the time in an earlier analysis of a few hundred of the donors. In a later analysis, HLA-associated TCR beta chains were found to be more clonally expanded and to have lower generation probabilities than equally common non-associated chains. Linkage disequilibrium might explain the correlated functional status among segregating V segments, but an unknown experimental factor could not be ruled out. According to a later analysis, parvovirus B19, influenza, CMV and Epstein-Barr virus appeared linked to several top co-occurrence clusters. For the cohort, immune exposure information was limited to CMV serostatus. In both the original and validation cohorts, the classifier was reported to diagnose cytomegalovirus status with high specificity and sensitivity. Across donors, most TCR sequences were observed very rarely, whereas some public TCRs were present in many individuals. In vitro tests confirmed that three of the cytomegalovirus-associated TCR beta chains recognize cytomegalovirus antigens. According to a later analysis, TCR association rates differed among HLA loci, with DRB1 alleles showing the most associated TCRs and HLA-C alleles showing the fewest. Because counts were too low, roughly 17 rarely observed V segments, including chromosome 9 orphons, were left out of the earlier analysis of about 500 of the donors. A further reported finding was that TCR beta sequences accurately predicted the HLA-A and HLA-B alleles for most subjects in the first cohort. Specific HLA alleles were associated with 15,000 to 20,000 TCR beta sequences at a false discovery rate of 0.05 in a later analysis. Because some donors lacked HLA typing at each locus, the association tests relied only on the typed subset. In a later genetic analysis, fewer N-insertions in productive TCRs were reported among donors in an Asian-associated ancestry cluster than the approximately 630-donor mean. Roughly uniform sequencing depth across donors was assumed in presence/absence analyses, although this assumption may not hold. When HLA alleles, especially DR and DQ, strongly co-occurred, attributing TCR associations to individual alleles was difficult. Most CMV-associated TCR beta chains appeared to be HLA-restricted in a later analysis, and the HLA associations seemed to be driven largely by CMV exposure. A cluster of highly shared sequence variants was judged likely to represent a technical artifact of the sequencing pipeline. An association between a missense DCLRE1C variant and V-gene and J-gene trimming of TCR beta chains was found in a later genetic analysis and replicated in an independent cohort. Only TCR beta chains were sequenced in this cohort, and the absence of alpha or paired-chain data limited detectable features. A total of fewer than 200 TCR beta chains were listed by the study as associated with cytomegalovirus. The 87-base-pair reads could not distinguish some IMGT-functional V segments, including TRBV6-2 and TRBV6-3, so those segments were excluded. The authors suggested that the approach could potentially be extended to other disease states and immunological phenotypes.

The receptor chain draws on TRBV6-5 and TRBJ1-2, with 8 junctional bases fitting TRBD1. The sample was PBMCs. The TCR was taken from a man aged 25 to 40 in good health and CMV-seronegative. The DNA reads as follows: TGTGCCAGCAGTTACCGAAGGACAGGGAACTATGGCTACACCTTC. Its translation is CASSYRRTGNYGYTF.